A selection of T cell receptor beta chains follows, all from one sample in a study of T cells after posttransplantation cyclophosphamide. TCRdb's copy holds only in-frame clones and misses some; the assay was immunoSEQ multiplex PCR. This table holds 45,000 or so clones, roughly 92% found once. Sample: PBMCs. The receptors originated from a woman aged 50 to 60 in good health and a related stem cell transplant donor. Both conserved end residues are trimmed from each CDR3.

j_call	v_call	cdr3_length	cdr3_aa
TRBJ2-5	TRBV5-1	12	ASSPWGPPETQY
TRBJ1-2	TRBV15	12	ATSPDRTLYGYT
TRBJ2-3	TRBV5-5	12	ASSLPLGADTQY
TRBJ2-3	TRBV28	13	ASSLLGGGRDTQY
TRBJ1-5	TRBV7-9	12	ASSLDGTHQPQH
TRBJ2-5	TRBV5-1	14	ASSLLAGGAPETQY
TRBJ1-1	TRBV7-3	12	ASSLMGRNTEAF
TRBJ1-2	TRBV2	13	ASTQSTGTYYGYT
TRBJ2-1	TRBV16	11	ASSQTAGHEQF
TRBJ2-3	TRBV30	10	AWSVQLDTQY
TRBJ1-2	TRBV7-8	13	ASSSAGGGSYGYT